The entry below gives a single TCR beta chain sequence along with its context. Its antigen is currently unknown. A much more abundant neighbour one base away suggests this may be a read error. Genomic DNA from bulk tumor acted as the template, and 450 to 700 ng was loaded per sample. Widely spaced biopsies, several per primary tumor, were obtained at surgery. Enrolled patients presented with newly diagnosed, previously untreated non-small cell lung cancer and underwent curative surgery. This entry belongs to a study of immune heterogeneity within non-small cell lung tumors. The CDR3 sequence is 15 residues long. Germline V lookup: CDR1 SGHNT, CDR2 YENEEA. Study-wide points: Identical dominant CDR3 beta clonotypes recurred across a patient's tumor sites, together with site-unique high-frequency clones. Local tumor mutational burden showed a correlation with local T-cell clonality that was moderate but significant (R roughly 0.35).

A first 10-cycle multiplex round used 32 V-gene and 13 J-gene primers on TCR beta CDR3. TCRdb independently ran MiXCR on the multiplex PCR reads; one entry per CDR3 protein. The sample holds fewer than 25,000 distinct CDR3 sequences, less than 35% seen once. The origin of this receptor is a middle-aged man with non-small cell lung cancer. The chain combines TRBV11-3 with TRBJ2-7; the match to TRBD2 covers 7 bases. The specimen was lung tumor tissue. The CDR3 loop reads CVSSSPWGGTYEQYF. Here the CDR3 DNA reads TGTGTCAGCAGCTCCCCGTGGGGGGGGACCTACGAGCAGTACTTC.